A selection of T cell receptor beta chains follows, all from one sample in a study of T cells in Graves' hyperthyroidism and ophthalmopathy. TCRdb recomputed calls from the multiplex PCR reads with MiXCR, one row per CDR3 protein. This repertoire shows 600,000 to 800,000 distinct CDR3 sequences, roughly a third found once; its top ten account for less than 40%. The sequenced sample was blood. These receptor sequences come from a woman aged 40 to 50 with Graves' hyperthyroidism. Both conserved end residues are part of each CDR3. The D gene is left open where the match is weak. Size is omitted from some rows. Given values are once, few, many or a class for expanded clones.

TRBD1 TRBJ1-5 many TRBV7-9 TGTGCCAGCAGCTTTACAGGGGGCGAGCAGCCCCAGCATTTT CASSFTGGEQPQHF
. TRBJ2-2 many TRBV5-1 TGCGCCAGCAGCGCTTTGGGTACCGGGGAGCTGTTTTTT CASSALGTGELFF
TRBD1 TRBJ2-2 . TRBV10-3 TGTGCCAGCAGTTACTCGATCGTCAGGGGGTCGGCCGGGGAGCTGTTTTTT CASSYSIVRGSAGELFF
. TRBJ1-1 . TRBV5-6 TGTGCCAACAGCCGACGACAGGCCCCTGAAGCTTTCTTT CANSRRQAPEAFF
. TRBJ1-1 few TRBV20-1 TGCAGTGCTATGACGGGCCCCCTGGACACTGAAGCTTTCTTT CSAMTGPLDTEAFF
. TRBJ1-6 . TRBV10-3 TGTGCCATCAGGGGGCTAGGGAGTTCACCCCTCCACTTT CAIRGLGSSPLHF
TRBD1 TRBJ2-5 . TRBV2 TGTGCCAGCGGGACAGTAGAACAAGAGACCCAGTACTTC CASGTVEQETQYF
. TRBJ1-3 many TRBV10-2 TGCGCCAGCAGTGGGGGCGTCTACTCTGGAAACACCATATATTTT CASSGGVYSGNTIYF
TRBD2 TRBJ2-1 . TRBV29-1 TGCAGCGTTGGGGGGGGGTTCGGGCAGTTCTTC CSVGGGFGQFF
. TRBJ2-1 . TRBV11-2 TGTGCCAGCACTTTTAGCGGCTCCTACAATGAGCAGTTCTTC CASTFSGSYNEQFF
TRBD1 TRBJ2-5 many TRBV7-2 TGTGCCAGCAGCCGACAGGGTACGGAGACCCAGTACTTC CASSRQGTETQYF
. TRBJ1-3 . TRBV7-9 TGTGCCAGCACCCGGGAGGGGCTAGCTGGAAACACCATATATTTT CASTREGLAGNTIYF
. TRBJ2-7 . TRBV20-1 TGCAGTGCTAGACTAGATGGTCCCTACGAGCAGTACTTC CSARLDGPYEQYF
. TRBJ1-5 few TRBV19 TGTGCCAGTACCCCCTTCGACAAGGGGCCATCTAATCAGCCCCAGCATTTT CASTPFDKGPSNQPQHF
. TRBJ2-2 . TRBV19 TGTGCCTGGAGGGGACCTAGCACCGGGGAGCTGTTTTTT CAWRGPSTGELFF
. TRBJ2-7 few TRBV14 TGTGCCAGCAGCCAAGTTACGGGTCACGAGCAGTACTTC CASSQVTGHEQYF
TRBD1 TRBJ1-3 few TRBV5-1 TGCGCCAGCAGCCCGGGACAGGACGGAAACACCATATATTTT CASSPGQDGNTIYF
TRBD2 TRBJ2-7 . TRBV19 TGTGCCAGTAGTATAAGGGAGGGCCACCATGAGCAGTACTTC CASSIREGHHEQYF
. TRBJ1-6 . TRBV9 TGTGCCAGCAGCGTTGCACAGGGACTTTCACCCCTCCACTTT CASSVAQGLSPLHF
. TRBJ1-2 many TRBV19 TGTGCCAGTCGGGACAAGAACTATGGCTACACCTTC CASRDKNYGYTF
. TRBJ1-1 . TRBV7-2 TGTGCCAGCAGCTTCTCGGAAGGTGGCGCTTTCTTT CASSFSEGGAFF
. TRBJ2-3 few TRBV25-1 TGTGCCAGCAGTGATCCGGGGGCAGATACGCAGTATTTT CASSDPGADTQYF
TRBD1 TRBJ1-2 many TRBV12-3/TRBV12-4 TGTGCCAGCAGTCCGATGGGACAGACTAACTATGGCTACACCTTC CASSPMGQTNYGYTF
TRBD1 TRBJ2-7 . TRBV20-1 TGCGCCCTTCCGGGACAGGGGTACGAGCAGTACTTC CALPGQGYEQYF
TRBD2 TRBJ2-5 . TRBV20-1 TGCAGTGCTAGAGGGACTAGCGGGCCCACAGATACGCAGTACTTC CSARGTSGPTDTQYF
. TRBJ2-2 . TRBV2 TGTGCCAGCAGTGAAGGGACACTGAACACCGGGGAGCTGTTTTTT CASSEGTLNTGELFF
TRBD1 TRBJ1-2 few TRBV5-6 TGTGCCAGCAGATTGACAGGGAGCTACTATGGCTACACCTTC CASRLTGSYYGYTF
. TRBJ1-1 few TRBV20-1 TGCAGTGCTAGCGAGGGTGCCACTGAAGCTTTCTTT CSASEGATEAFF